This T cell receptor (beta chain) is drawn from a study of blood T cell repertoires in COVID-19. Turning to the study itself: Samples came from the United States, Italy and Spain, spanning acute and convalescent COVID-19.

Generated by immunoSEQ multiplex PCR, the TCRdb table keeps only in-frame clones and is missing some. The sample includes a few hundred thousand clones, 89% seen only once; the top ten take 9.5%. V was cut by 1 base and J by 4 bases, with 8 bases left in between. The CDR3 loop spans 14 amino acids. CDR1 is SGHVS, CDR2 FQNEAQ, per germline. The sequence was collected from a middle-aged woman who had recovered from COVID-19. This sequence joins TRBV7-8 and TRBJ1-5; D gene ambiguous. The material sequenced was PBMCs or T cells enriched from blood (not recorded which). CDR3 in DNA: TGTGCCAGCAGCTTAGTGGTAGAAAATCAGCCCCAGCATTTT. Amino acids: CASSLVVENQPQHF.